This T cell receptor (beta chain) emerged from a study of blood T cell repertoires in COVID-19. About the study: COVID-19 samples from acute and convalescent phases originated in the United States, Italy and Spain. The cDNA or gDNA used as material had been derived from T cells, B-cell-depleted T cells, or PBMCs.

Original processing notes: The authors estimated nucleated cell counts from reference gene primer amplification. Repertoires were generated with immunoSEQ multiplex PCR, while TCRdb's copy carries only in-frame clones and drops some. From that table come the V and J calls and clone size; the DNA was used to work out D and trimming. The sample lists about 200,000 clones, 70% to 90% occurring once. The V gene's germline CDR1 is LGHNA and CDR2 YSLEER. The V gene end was trimmed by 5 bases and the J gene end by 3 bases; junction bases not matched to a gene: 7. This CDR3 contains 16 residues. The genes are TRBV4-3 and TRBJ1-2, with 12 bases fitting TRBD1. The source is an elderly man with acute or convalescent COVID-19. The sequenced material came from peripheral blood. CDR3 region: CASSYLGTGGDYGYTF. CDR3 in DNA: TGCGCCAGCAGCTACCTCGGGACAGGGGGCGACTATGGCTACACCTTC.